This TCR beta chain comes out of a study of T cell responses to AZD1222 COVID-19 vaccine. CDR1 is SGHAT, CDR2 FQDESV, per germline (reference sequence). The V gene lost 5 bases and the J gene lost 3 bases, with 20 bases spanning the gap. The CDR3 length is 16 residues. Repertoires were generated with immunoSEQ multiplex PCR, while TCRdb's copy carries only in-frame clones and drops some. The top ten hold 10% to 15% of the sample, which has approximately 150,000 clones, approximately 93% seen once. This receptor was obtained from an adult who had recovered from COVID-19. Here the sequenced sample was peripheral blood, taken after recovery from COVID-19. The chain uses TRBV11-1 and TRBJ2-7; no clear D gene. The CDR3 spells CASSLGRDTTYYEQYF. The DNA for the CDR3 is TGTGCCAGCAGCCTAGGAAGGGATACCACCTACTACGAGCAGTACTTC. Full variable domain (remainder filled in from reference TRBV11-1 and TRBJ2-7): EAEVAQSPRYKITEKSQAVAFWCDPISGHATLYWYRQILGQGPELLVQFQDESVVDDSQLPKDRFSAERLKGVDSTLKIQPAELGDSAMYLCASSLGRDTTYYEQYFGPGTRLTVT.